The clone carrying this TCR beta chain was counted only a few times. Its antigen is undetermined. J was trimmed by 2 bases and V by 3 bases; bases with no gene match: 4. Germline CDR1 MNHEY, CDR2 SMNVEV (reference sequence). This CDR3 contains 15 residues. Isolated RNA was reverse transcribed into cDNA used as the sequencing template. TCRdb's table, derived via immunoSEQ multiplex PCR, lists solely in-frame clones and lacks some. The sample lists under 150,000 clones; about 50% were seen once. This specimen comes from a study of CD8+ T cells in alopecia areata. Overall study results and limits: Lesional scalp, notably in alopecia totalis/universalis, had clonality above that of normal scalp. Sharing of TCR sequences between patients (possibly for HLA-related reasons) was less clear than in mice.

Punch biopsies of lesional scalp, plus peripheral blood, were taken from alopecia areata patients. CD4+ and CD8+ T cells were sorted from PBMCs. The sample comprised NKG2D-low CD8+ T cells sorted from blood. The source of this sequence is a human donor with alopecia areata. This chain joins TRBV27 and TRBJ2-4; 7 bases match TRBD2. The chain's CDR3 is CASSLASGPKNIQYF. The CDR3 nucleotides read TGTGCCAGCAGTTTGGCTAGCGGACCCAAAAACATTCAGTACTTC.